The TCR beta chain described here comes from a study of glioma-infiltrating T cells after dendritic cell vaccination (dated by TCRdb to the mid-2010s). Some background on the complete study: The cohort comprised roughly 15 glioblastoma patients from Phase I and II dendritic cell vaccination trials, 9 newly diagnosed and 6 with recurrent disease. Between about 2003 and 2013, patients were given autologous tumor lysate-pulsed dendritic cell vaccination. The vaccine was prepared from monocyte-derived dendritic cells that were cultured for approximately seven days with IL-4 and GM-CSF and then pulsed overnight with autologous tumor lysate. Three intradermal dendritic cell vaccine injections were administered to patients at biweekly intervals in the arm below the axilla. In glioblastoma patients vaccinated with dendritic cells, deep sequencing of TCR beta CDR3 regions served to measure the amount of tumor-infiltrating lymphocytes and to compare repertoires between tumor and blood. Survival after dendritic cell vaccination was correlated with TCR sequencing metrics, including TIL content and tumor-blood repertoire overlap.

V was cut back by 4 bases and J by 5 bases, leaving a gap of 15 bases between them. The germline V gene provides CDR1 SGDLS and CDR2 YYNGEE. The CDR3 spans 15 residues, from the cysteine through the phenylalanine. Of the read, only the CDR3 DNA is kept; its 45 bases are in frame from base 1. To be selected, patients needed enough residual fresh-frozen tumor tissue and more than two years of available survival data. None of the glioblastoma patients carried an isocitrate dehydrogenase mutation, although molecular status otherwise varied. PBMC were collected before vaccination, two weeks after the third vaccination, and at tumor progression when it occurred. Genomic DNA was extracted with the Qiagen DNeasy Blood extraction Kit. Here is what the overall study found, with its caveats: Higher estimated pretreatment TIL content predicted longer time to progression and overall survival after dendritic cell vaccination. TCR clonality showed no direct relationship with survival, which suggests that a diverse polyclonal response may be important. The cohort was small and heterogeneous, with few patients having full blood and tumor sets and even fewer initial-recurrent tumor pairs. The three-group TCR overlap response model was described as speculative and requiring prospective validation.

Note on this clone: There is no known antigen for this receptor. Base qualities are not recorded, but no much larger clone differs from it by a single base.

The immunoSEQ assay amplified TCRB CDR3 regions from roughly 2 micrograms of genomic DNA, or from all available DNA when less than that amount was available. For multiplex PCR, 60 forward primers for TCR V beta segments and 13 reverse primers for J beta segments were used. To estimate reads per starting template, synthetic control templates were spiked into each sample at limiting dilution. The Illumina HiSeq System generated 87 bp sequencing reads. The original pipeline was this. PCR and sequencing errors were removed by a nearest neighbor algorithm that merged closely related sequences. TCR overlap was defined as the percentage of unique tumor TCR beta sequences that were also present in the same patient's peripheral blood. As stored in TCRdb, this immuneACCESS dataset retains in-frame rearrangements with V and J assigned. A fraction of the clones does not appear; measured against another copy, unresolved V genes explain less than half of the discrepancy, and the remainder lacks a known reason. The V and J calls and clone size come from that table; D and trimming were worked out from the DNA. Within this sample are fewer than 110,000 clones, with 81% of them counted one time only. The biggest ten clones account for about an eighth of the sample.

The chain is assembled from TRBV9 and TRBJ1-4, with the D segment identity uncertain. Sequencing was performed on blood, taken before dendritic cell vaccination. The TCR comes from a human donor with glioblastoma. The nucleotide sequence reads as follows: TGTGCCAGCAGCCCCCTCGGAGAGCTAAATGAAAAACTGTTTTTT. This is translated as CASSPLGELNEKLFF.